The 5 T cell receptor beta chains reported below all come from one sample, sequenced in a study of blood T cell repertoires in COVID-19. Clones were read by immunoSEQ multiplex PCR, and TCRdb kept only the in-frame ones, dropping some. Of tens of thousands of clones listed, 70% to 85% were seen once; the top ten hold roughly 1.8%. Sequencing was performed on peripheral blood. The receptors here all came from an older man with active or convalescent COVID-19.

This chain connects TRBV2 to TRBJ1-5, with a possible D match to TRBD1 (6 bases). Deletions cut 5 bases from V and 5 bases from J, with 16 bases between. The germline V gene has CDR1 SNHLY and CDR2 FYNNEI. The CDR3 consists of 15 residues. The CDR3 loop reads CASSSGGQDHQPQHF. CDR3 sequence (DNA): TGTGCCAGCAGTTCGGGGGGCCAGGACCATCAGCCCCAGCATTTT.

This chain uses TRBV18 with TRBJ2-3; D gene ambiguous. Germline CDR1 and CDR2: KGHSH and LQKENI. The length of the CDR3 is 11 residues. Trimming cost V 2 bases and J 7 bases, with 4 bases left between them. CDR3 residues: CASSPVNTQYF. The CDR3 coding sequence is TGTGCCAGCTCACCAGTAAATACGCAGTATTTT. The whole variable domain, remainder taken from reference TRBV18 and TRBJ2-3, is NAGVMQNPRHLVRRRGQEARLRCSPMKGHSHVYWYRQLPEEGLKFMVYLQKENIIDESGMPKERFSAEFPKEGPSILRIQQVVRGDSAAYFCASSPVNTQYFGPGTRLTVL.

V is TRBV28 and J is TRBJ2-1, with TRBD1 as a possible D gene (5 bases). The V gene's germline CDR1 is MDHEN and CDR2 SYDVKM. This CDR3 is 16 amino acids long. V gave up 6 bases and J gave up 3 bases, with 18 bases separating them. The CDR3 coding sequence is TGTGCCAGCAGCCGGACACGAGCCTCCTACTACAATGAGCAGTTCTTC. Residues: CASSRTRASYYNEQFF.

The rearrangement joins TRBV19 to TRBJ2-7, with 7 bases lining up with TRBD2. Germline trimming cut 10 bases from V and 4 bases from J; bases unmatched to any gene: 16. CDR3 length: 15 residues. CDR1 is LNHDA, CDR2 SQIVND, per germline (reference sequence). CDR3 DNA sequence: TGTGCCACCACCTCGAGGGGAGCGGGAACTTACGAGCAGTACTTC. It encodes CATTSRGAGTYEQYF.

This chain connects TRBV5-1 to TRBJ1-2, with 10 bases that match TRBD1. Trimming at V came to 4 bases and at J to 4 bases, leaving 7 bases not matched to a gene. Germline CDR1 and CDR2: SGHRS and YFSETQ. The CDR3 spans 15 residues. The CDR3 here is CASSDGTGVSYGYTF. CDR3 nucleotides: TGCGCCAGCAGCGATGGGACAGGGGTTTCCTATGGCTACACCTTC.